The 17 T cell receptor beta chains listed next were all sequenced from one sample in a study of blood T cell repertoires in COVID-19. Assay: immunoSEQ multiplex PCR; the TCRdb copy retains only in-frame clones and omits some. The sample contains a few hundred thousand clones, approximately 90% of which appear only once. The specimen was PBMCs or T cells enriched from blood (not recorded which). These receptors all stem from a woman under 30 who had recovered from COVID-19.

This chain joins TRBV6-5 and TRBJ2-1, with TRBD2 matching over 12 bases. J gave up 5 bases and V 10 bases, and 6 bases lay outside the gene matches. Germline values: CDR1 MNHEY, CDR2 SVGAGI. The CDR3 extends over 14 amino acids. The CDR3 DNA is TGTGCCACTACCCTAGCGGGGGGGAACAATGAGCAGTTCTTC. Translating gives CATTLAGGNNEQFF.

The chain employs TRBV2 and TRBJ1-2; D may be TRBD1 (5 bases). The CDR3 totals 14 residues. The V end lost 1 base, the J end lost 5 bases, and 11 bases lay between the germline ends. The germline V gene encodes CDR1 SNHLY and CDR2 FYNNEI. CDR3 coding DNA: TGTGCCAGCAGTGAAGTTCAGGGATATTATGGCTACACCTTC. Encoded protein: CASSEVQGYYGYTF.

This chain uses TRBV7-9 with TRBJ2-3; TRBD2 might be the D (6 bases). From germline, CDR1 is SEHNR and CDR2 FQNEAQ (reference sequence). The V end was cut by 3 bases, the J end by 5 bases, with 12 bases between. This CDR3 region has 14 residues. The CDR3: CASSFAGWGDTQYF. The CDR3 region has the DNA TGTGCCAGCAGCTTTGCGGGATGGGGAGATACGCAGTATTTT. Looking up the rest from reference TRBV7-9 and TRBJ2-3 gives the full variable domain: DTGVSQNPRHKITKRGQNVTFRCDPISEHNRLYWYRQTLGQGPEFLTYFQNEAQLEKSRLLSDRFSAERPKGSFSTLEIQRTEQGDSAMYLCASSFAGWGDTQYFGPGTRLTVL.

This chain uses TRBV30 with TRBJ1-2; 8 bases align to TRBD1. CDR1 and CDR2 (germline): GTSNPN, SVGIG (reference sequence). This CDR3 region has 13 residues. J lost 6 bases, V lost 2 bases, and 5 bases had no gene match. The chain's CDR3 is CAWSLTGEDGYTF. The DNA for the CDR3 is TGTGCCTGGAGTCTGACAGGGGAGGATGGCTACACCTTC.

The rearrangement uses TRBV28 and TRBJ1-3; D is uncertain. CDR3 size: 14 residues. Germline V gene lookup returns CDR1 MDHEN and CDR2 SYDVKM. Trimming cost V 3 bases and J 9 bases, with 15 bases left between them. The CDR3 sequence is CASSFRSSGGTIYF. In DNA, the CDR3 is TGTGCCAGCAGTTTTCGGTCCTCCGGTGGCACCATATATTTT.

For the CDR3, the DNA is TGCGCCAGCAGCTTGGCCGGCGGGGAAGGCGGTGCTGGCTACACCTTC. This codes for CASSLAGGEGGAGYTF. This chain connects TRBV5-1 to TRBJ1-2; D is unresolved. The V and J ends lost 0 bases and 7 bases respectively, with 19 bases between them. Germline assignment: CDR1 SGHRS and CDR2 YFSETQ. The CDR3 covers 16 residues.

The DNA of the CDR3 is TGTGCCAGCAGTCCTGCCGGACTGTTAAACATTCAGTACTTC. It translates to CASSPAGLLNIQYF. The V gene is TRBV27, the J gene TRBJ2-4, with a weak D call TRBD2 (5 bases). The CDR3 contains 14 residues. CDR1 is MNHEY, CDR2 SMNVEV, per germline (reference sequence). Trimming took 5 bases from V and 6 from J, leaving 14 bases between them.

J is TRBJ2-3 and V is TRBV19, with TRBD1 matching over 7 bases. CDR3 length equals 12 residues. The V segment lost 5 bases and the J segment 10 bases; nucleotides outside the gene matches: 6. CDR1 and CDR2 (germline): LNHDA, SQIVND (reference sequence). The CDR3 sequence is CASSGQGDSQYF. CDR3 in DNA: TGTGCCAGTAGTGGGCAGGGGGATTCGCAGTATTTT.

This sequence joins TRBV18 and TRBJ2-7; no clear D gene. The CDR3 runs to 13 residues. The V end lost 4 bases, the J end lost 2 bases, and 9 bases lay between the germline ends. Germline V gene sequence: CDR1 KGHSH, CDR2 LQKENI. In nucleotides, the CDR3 is TGTGCCAGCTCACTACCAAATACCTACGAGCAGTACTTC. This gives the protein CASSLPNTYEQYF.

This clone showed up just a few times. The chain recombines TRBV7-9 with TRBJ1-3; 9 positions agree with TRBD1. The ends lost 7 bases at V and 16 bases at J; junction bases unmatched: 23. The CDR3 covers 16 residues. The germline gives CDR1 SEHNR, CDR2 FQNEAQ (reference sequence). The CDR3 region has the DNA TGTGCCAGCAACCCAAGGCAGCCGGGACAGGGTTCTAAGCTTTATTTT. It is translated as CASNPRQPGQGSKLYF.

This chain's CDR3 is CASSDRQGSDGNEQFF. In nucleotides, the CDR3 is TGTGCCAGCAGTGATCGACAGGGTAGTGACGGAAATGAGCAGTTCTTC. The chain uses TRBV11-2 and TRBJ2-1, with 7 nucleotides matching TRBD1. Germline V CDR1 and CDR2: SGHAT, FQNNGV. This CDR3 comprises 16 residues. The V segment lost 6 bases and the J segment 7 bases; nucleotides outside the gene matches: 15.

This chain connects TRBV15 to TRBJ1-4, with D perhaps TRBD1 (6 bases). The CDR3 has 15 residues. Trimming removed 3 bases at V and 8 bases at J, with 16 bases between. Germline values: CDR1 LNHNV, CDR2 YYDKDF (reference sequence). CDR3 residues: CATSSYRESGEKLFF. The CDR3 DNA sequence: TGTGCCACCAGCAGTTACAGGGAAAGTGGGGAAAAACTGTTTTTT.

The chain combines TRBV15 with TRBJ2-2; D is perhaps TRBD2 (6 bases). V was clipped by 3 bases and J by 4 bases, with 18 bases between them. The CDR3 covers 17 residues. Germline CDR1 LNHNV, CDR2 YYDKDF (reference sequence). The CDR3 loop reads CATSSLVDSGITGELFF. The CDR3 DNA follows: TGTGCCACCAGCAGTTTGGTCGATAGCGGAATCACCGGGGAGCTGTTTTTT.

The gene calls are TRBV5-1 and TRBJ2-7, with 12 bases lining up with TRBD2. Germline lookup yields CDR1 SGHRS and CDR2 YFSETQ. CDR3 length: 14 amino acids. V was pared by 5 bases and J by 7 bases, with 7 bases of the junction left unmatched. The CDR3 coding sequence is TGCGCCAGCAGTTCCGGGACTAGCGGGCAGGAGCAGTACTTC. It translates to CASSSGTSGQEQYF.

The rearrangement joins TRBV30 to TRBJ1-1; 7 nucleotides line up with TRBD1. This CDR3 region has 13 residues. Germline values: CDR1 GTSNPN, CDR2 SVGIG (reference sequence). J lost 2 bases, V lost 3 bases, and 3 bases had no gene match. The CDR3 DNA reads TGTGCCTGGAGCGGACAGGCAAACACTGAAGCTTTCTTT. Protein sequence: CAWSGQANTEAFF.

In this sample, this clone turned up once. V and J are TRBV30 and TRBJ2-3, with TRBD2 as a possible D gene (6 bases). V was shortened by 1 base and J by 0 bases, with 11 bases between the two germline ends. Germline-derived CDR1 and CDR2 are GTSNPN and SVGIG (reference sequence). The CDR3 covers 15 residues. CDR3 amino acids: CAWSAGARSTDTQYF. The CDR3 nucleotides are TGTGCCTGGAGTGCGGGAGCCCGGAGCACAGATACGCAGTATTTT.

This clone was found a few times. The gene calls are TRBV7-8 and TRBJ1-4, with TRBD1 matching 8 bases. The CDR3 consists of 14 residues. Trimming at V came to 5 bases and at J to 8 bases, leaving 7 bases not matched to a gene. Germline V CDR1 and CDR2: SGHVS, FQNEAQ. Here the CDR3 DNA reads TGTGCCAGCAGCCGGACAGGGAGAAGCGAAAAACTGTTTTTT. It yields the protein CASSRTGRSEKLFF.